Listed here are 10 T cell receptor beta chains from one sample, sequenced in a study of persistence of HIV-infected CD4 T cells. The stimulus was lysate of CMV-infected fibroblasts, approximately 9.6 ug/mL. CD40L-negative CD69-negative CD45RO-high memory CD4+ T cells were sorted as populations depleted of antigen-responding cells. No antigen is known for these receptors. This was the immunoSEQ version 4 assay in survey mode. TCRdb's table, derived via immunoSEQ multiplex PCR, lists solely in-frame clones and lacks some. Of fewer than 35,000 clones in the sample, 82% were seen once. The sequencing here drew on CD4+ T cells sorted from PBMCs after roughly 18-hour stimulation, taken from a patient who received antiretroviral therapy. The receptors come from an adult woman with HIV who was CMV-seropositive.

This chain joins TRBV2 and TRBJ2-3; TRBD1 matches at 7 bases. The CDR3 is 16 amino acids. The J segment lost 2 bases and the V segment lost 6 bases, leaving 11 bases of the junction unmatched. Germline assignment: CDR1 SNHLY and CDR2 FYNNEI. Here the CDR3 DNA reads TGTGCCAGCAGACACGGGACAGTGGGCTTCACAGATACGCAGTATTTT. Amino acids: CASRHGTVGFTDTQYF.

This chain links TRBV28 with TRBJ2-5; D gene unclear. The CDR3 has 14 residues. Germline V lookup: CDR1 MDHEN, CDR2 SYDVKM. Deletions cut 6 bases from V and 5 bases from J, with 16 bases between. DNA for the CDR3: TGTGCCAGCAGCCGAGACGGATTCACGGAGACCCAGTACTTC. Encoded protein: CASSRDGFTETQYF.

V usage is TRBV7-2 and J usage is TRBJ1-1; possible D gene TRBD1, 6 bases. The CDR3 is 15 residues long. Germline loops: CDR1 SGHTA, CDR2 FQGNSA. Trimming removed 8 bases from V and 1 base from J, with 17 bases in between. CDR3 sequence: CASGPRGGGNTEAFF. The CDR3 nucleotides read TGTGCCAGCGGACCCCGCGGAGGGGGGAACACTGAAGCTTTCTTT.

The chain couples TRBV5-5 to TRBJ1-5; no clear D. Trimming shortened V by 1 base and J by 0 bases, and 14 bases separated the two germline ends. The V gene's germline CDR1 is SGHKS and CDR2 YYEKEE (reference sequence). The CDR3 has 17 amino acids. CDR3 nucleotides: TGTGCCAGCAGCTTGAGGATAAGTCTCCTTAGCAATCAGCCCCAGCATTTT. It yields the protein CASSLRISLLSNQPQHF.

This chain uses TRBV9 with TRBJ2-3; 8 nucleotides agree with TRBD1. This CDR3 is built from 13 residues. Germline V gene data show CDR1 as SGDLS and CDR2 as YYNGEE. V was clipped by 4 bases and J by 6 bases; unmatched bases: 4. As DNA, the CDR3 is TGTGCCAGCAGCTTTACAGGGGGGGATACGCAGTATTTT. Translated: CASSFTGGDTQYF.

The J gene is TRBJ2-1, the V gene TRBV7-2; D might be TRBD1 (6 bases). V lost 4 bases and J lost 0, with 10 bases in between. The germline CDR1 and CDR2 sequences are SGHTA and FQGNSA. The CDR3 is 15 amino acids. CDR3 sequence (DNA): TGTGCCAGCAGCTCCACAGGGAGCTCCTACAATGAGCAGTTCTTC. Protein product: CASSSTGSSYNEQFF.

The chain employs TRBV9 and TRBJ2-3; TRBD2 might be the D (5 bases). CDR1 SGDLS and CDR2 YYNGEE come from the germline V gene. The CDR3 length is 14 residues. V dropped 1 base and J dropped 2 bases, with 8 bases sitting between them. The CDR3 region has the DNA TGTGCCAGCAGCGTATCGGGGTACACAGATACGCAGTATTTT. Amino acid sequence: CASSVSGYTDTQYF.

This rearrangement joins TRBV27 to TRBJ1-4, with D perhaps TRBD1 (6 bases). Trimming removed 6 bases from V and 11 bases from J, with 19 bases in between. The germline gives CDR1 MNHEY, CDR2 SMNVEV (reference sequence). The CDR3 is 14 residues long. The CDR3 protein is CASRVIWDTDKLFF. The CDR3 DNA is TGTGCCAGCAGGGTTATATGGGACACGGATAAACTGTTTTTT.

J is TRBJ1-3 and V is TRBV18; D is unresolved. The CDR3 sequence is 16 residues long. Trimming cost V 2 bases and J 4 bases, with 15 bases left between them. Germline V lookup: CDR1 KGHSH, CDR2 LQKENI. The CDR3 DNA follows: TGTGCCAGCTCACCAGACTCGGGGTATTACGGAAACACCATATATTTT. This gives the protein CASSPDSGYYGNTIYF. Drawing the rest from reference TRBV18 and TRBJ1-3, the complete variable domain is NAGVMQNPRHLVRRRGQEARLRCSPMKGHSHVYWYRQLPEEGLKFMVYLQKENIIDESGMPKERFSAEFPKEGPSILRIQQVVRGDSAAYFCASSPDSGYYGNTIYFGEGSWLTVV.

Comment on this clone: Here the CDR3 omits its conserved ending phenylalanine or tryptophan, so a read error is the likely source. The chain uses TRBV24-1 and TRBJ1-2; D is unresolved. There are 12 residues in the CDR3. The V end was cut by 2 bases, the J end by 4 bases, with 4 bases between. Germline V gene sequence: CDR1 KGHDR, CDR2 SFDVKD. The CDR3 DNA reads TGTGCCACCAGTGATTCGGCCTATGGCTACACCCTC. Protein product: CATSDSAYGYTL.